This T cell receptor (beta chain) was profiled in a study of cytomegalovirus exposure and HLA in healthy donors listed by TCRdb under 2017. Background on the whole study: In an earlier analysis of around 540 of the donors, roughly 300 Gb of sequence data and 100 million or so unique TCR beta sequences from about 190 million T cells were reported. Typing coverage differed by locus: A, B, C, DRB1 and DQB1 were typed in roughly 629-640 donors, DQA1 in about 550, DPA1 in approximately 600, and DPB1 in approximately 450. Of the approximately 400 genotyped donors, roughly 85% fell in the genetic ancestry cluster associated with self-reported Caucasian donors. The study profiled the T cell repertoires of under 700 subjects by immunosequencing and related them to cytomegalovirus serostatus. The aim of the study was to test whether cataloging public T cell receptors could identify signatures of past pathogen exposure. Along with the roughly 670-subject first cohort, a separate validation cohort of over 90 different subjects was used. Donor age, sex, ethnicity and CMV serostatus were collected together with the repertoire data. In an earlier analysis of 550 to 700 of the donors, high-throughput TCR beta sequencing was used to judge whether each TCR beta V gene segment behaved as functional or pseudogenic. A later analysis re-examined previously published TCR beta repertoires from roughly 650 donors and added high-resolution HLA genotyping to investigate patterns of TCR occurrence. Rather than drawing on any new phenotypic data, the later analysis identified candidate immune exposures from TCR beta sequences and the way those sequences occurred across donors. HLA typing included class I and class II loci at four-digit resolution. High-throughput TCR immunosequencing, statistical association of individual TCRs with disease status, and machine learning were combined to predict cytomegalovirus infection status. All discovery cohort repertoires had been generated on a single sequencing platform. Around 320 gigabases of sequencing data and around 87 million unique TCR sequences were included in an early release covering roughly 600 HLA-typed donors. A later genetic analysis took genome-wide SNP genotypes for about three fifths of the roughly 700 donors and used that subset as a discovery cohort. Because of strong linkage in the cohort, four to six DR-DQ haplotypes were treated as single units for association and clustering. On average, about 240,000 unique TCR beta nucleotide sequences were sequenced per donor among 398 genotyped donors of the cohort, with 15% to 20% of those sequences being non-productive. What the authors observed across the whole study: Presence/absence analyses assumed roughly uniform sequencing depth across donors, an assumption that may not hold. According to the authors, the approach could potentially be generalized to other disease states and immunological phenotypes. When HLA alleles, especially DR and DQ, strongly co-occurred, attributing TCR associations to individual alleles was difficult. Across donors, most TCR sequences were observed very rarely, whereas some public TCRs were present in many individuals. A group of highly shared sequence variants was considered likely to be a technical artifact of the sequencing pipeline. In a later analysis, several top co-occurrence clusters were reported to appear linked to parvovirus B19, influenza, CMV and Epstein-Barr virus. A later analysis found that HLA-associated TCR beta chains were more clonally expanded and had lower generation probabilities than equally common non-associated chains. A further reported finding was that TCR beta sequences accurately predicted the HLA-A and HLA-B alleles for most subjects in the first cohort. Because counts were too low, roughly 18 rarely observed V segments, including chromosome 9 orphons, were left out of the earlier analysis of about 620 of the donors. A few of the identified cytomegalovirus-associated TCR beta chains were confirmed in vitro to be specific for cytomegalovirus antigens. Compared with the roughly 720-donor mean, donors in an Asian-associated ancestry cluster had fewer N-insertions in productive TCRs, according to a later genetic analysis. A later analysis found that TCR association rates varied across HLA loci, with DRB1 alleles showing the most associated TCRs and HLA-C alleles the fewest. Specific HLA alleles were associated with around 18,000 TCR beta sequences at a false discovery rate of 0.05 in a later analysis. In an earlier analysis of 500 to 650 of the donors, most TCR beta V segments appeared in productive rearrangements about 87% or about 30% of the time, broadly matching IMGT annotations. CMV serostatus was the only immune exposure information available for the cohort. Linkage disequilibrium might explain the correlated functional status among segregating V segments, but an unknown experimental factor could not be ruled out. A later analysis found that most CMV-associated TCR beta chains appeared HLA-restricted, with HLA associations seemingly driven largely by CMV exposure. Because HLA typing was missing for some donors at each locus, association tests included only the typed subset. The classifier was reported to diagnose cytomegalovirus status with high specificity and sensitivity in both the original and validation cohorts. The study gave a list of 150 to 200 TCR beta chains associated with cytomegalovirus. The cohort was sequenced for TCR beta chains only, and without alpha or paired-chain data the features that could be detected were limited. Some IMGT-functional V segments, including TRBV6-2 and TRBV6-3, could not be told apart with the 87-base-pair reads, so those segments were excluded. V-gene and J-gene trimming of TCR beta chains was associated with a missense DCLRE1C variant in a later genetic analysis, and the association was replicated in an independent cohort.

The cohort consisted of more than 650 healthy bone marrow donors. All cohort members were sampled while nominally healthy, although unrecorded immune exposures were likely present. The donor tested CMV seropositive, placing the donor among the 289 seropositive members of the cohort. Each donor provided a peripheral blood sample, and peripheral blood mononuclear cells were used for TCR beta sequencing. Genomic DNA extraction from the blood cell samples was performed with the Qiagen DNeasy Blood Extraction Kit. Receptor libraries were prepared by the immunoSEQ multiplex PCR assay. For the multiplex PCR, a mixture combining 60 forward primers for TCR Vbeta segments and 13 reverse primers for TCR Jbeta segments was used. A multiplex PCR assay on genomic DNA amplified the CDR3 region of rearranged TCR beta genes. Amplified TCR beta libraries were sequenced as 87-base-pair reads on the Illumina HiSeq System. The authors' pipeline ran thus. A later analysis tallied 80 million to 95 million unique TCR beta chains across the 700 or so repertoires, and roughly 11 million of those chains were shared by two or more donors. Raw reads were error-corrected and collapsed into unique sequences with a nearest-neighbor algorithm that merged closely related sequences to remove PCR and sequencing errors. Alignment of CDR3 sequences to IMGT reference sequences was used to assign V, D and J gene segments. Each retained sequence needed at least a six-nucleotide match to both a V gene segment and a J gene segment. Rearrangements were called productive when the CDR3 lacked stop codons and stayed in frame with V and J; all others were non-productive. Following IMGT convention, CDR3 was defined as the stretch from the second conserved V-encoded cysteine to the conserved J-encoded phenylalanine. Sequences without an unambiguous match to a single V gene segment were excluded from the earlier analysis of a few hundred of the donors. An earlier analysis of 500 to 600 of the donors classified V segments as functional when productive rearrangements were above 56.7% and as segregating when the standard deviation between donors was above 5%. A statistical classification framework was developed to diagnose cytomegalovirus status using the catalog of TCR beta chain sequences. V and J gene assignment, in a later analysis, came from comparing TCR nucleotide sequences with IMGT/GENE-DB human TR gene sequences. A later analysis assigned CDR3 sequences and most-parsimonious VDJ recombination scenarios with the TCRdist pipeline. In a later analysis, each TCR beta chain was defined by its CDR3 amino acid sequence together with its V-gene family, and reads lacking a unique V-gene family were excluded. To address suspected cross-contamination and a sequencing artifact, a later analysis removed a few hundred highly shared, low-generation-probability nucleotide sequences. In a later analysis, a clonal expansion index for each public chain was calculated from normalized within-repertoire ranks of inferred template counts. In a later analysis, generation probabilities were computed using a VDJ recombination model fitted to out-of-frame rearrangements, and the results were checked against IGoR. A later analysis scored TCR-TCR, TCR-HLA and TCR-CMV co-occurrence with hypergeometric tests, applying a repertoire-size bias correction to TCR pairs. False discovery rates were estimated in a later analysis by permuting HLA or CMV assignments 20 times. In a later analysis, co-occurring TCRs were grouped with DBSCAN, and TCRdist sequence similarity was added when clustering was performed within HLA-allele-positive subsets. For co-occurrence clustering, repertoires with fewer than 30,000 or more than 120,000 public chains were excluded, along with a handful of repertoires with anomalous nucleotide sharing. Imported from immuneACCESS, the table was reduced by TCRdb to in-frame sequences with V and J called. These copies leave out some clones; in studies compared against another copy, an unresolved V gene accounts for under half, and the cause of the remainder is not known. V and J calls and clone size are as listed in that table; D and trimming were resolved from the DNA. The sample table shows some 160,000 clones, and 70% to 85% are seen once. About 6% of the sample goes to the ten largest clones.

CDR1 and CDR2 are read off the germline V gene as SNHLY and FYNNEI. The CDR3, from cysteine to phenylalanine, totals 14 residues. Of the read, only the CDR3 DNA is kept; its 42 bases are in frame from base 1. With respect to this clone: Its antigen specificity is not known. Base qualities are missing; no much larger clone stands one base away.

The clonotype originates from a man aged 50 or older in good health and CMV-seropositive. The chain joins TRBV2 to TRBJ2-5; 13 junctional bases match TRBD2. The closer fit of TRBJ2-7 to the DNA end suggests the J call may be wrong. Sequenced: PBMCs. The nucleotide sequence reads TGTGCCAGCCTGGGACTAGCGGGGTACTACGAGCAGTACTTC. Its amino acids are CASLGLAGYYEQYF.